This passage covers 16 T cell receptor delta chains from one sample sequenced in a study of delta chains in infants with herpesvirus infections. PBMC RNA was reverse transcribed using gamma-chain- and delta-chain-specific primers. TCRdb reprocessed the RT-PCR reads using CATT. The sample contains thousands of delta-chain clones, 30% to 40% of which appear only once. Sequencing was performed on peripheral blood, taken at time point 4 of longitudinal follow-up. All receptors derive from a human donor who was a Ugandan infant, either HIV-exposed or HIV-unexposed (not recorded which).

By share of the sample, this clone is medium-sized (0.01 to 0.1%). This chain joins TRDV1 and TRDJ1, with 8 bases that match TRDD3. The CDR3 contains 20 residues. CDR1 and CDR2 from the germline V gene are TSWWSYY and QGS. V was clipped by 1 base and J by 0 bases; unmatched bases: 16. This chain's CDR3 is CALGERNTFYWDTYTDKLIF. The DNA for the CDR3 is TGTGCTCTTGGGGAACGAAATACCTTTTACTGGGATACGTACACCGATAAACTCATCTTT.

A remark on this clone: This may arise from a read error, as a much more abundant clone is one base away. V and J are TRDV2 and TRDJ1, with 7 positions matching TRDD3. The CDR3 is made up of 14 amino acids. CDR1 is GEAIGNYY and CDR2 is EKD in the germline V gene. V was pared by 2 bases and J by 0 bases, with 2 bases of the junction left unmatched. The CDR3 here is CACDILGYTDKLIF. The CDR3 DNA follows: TGTGCCTGTGACATACTGGGGTACACCGATAAACTCATCTTT.

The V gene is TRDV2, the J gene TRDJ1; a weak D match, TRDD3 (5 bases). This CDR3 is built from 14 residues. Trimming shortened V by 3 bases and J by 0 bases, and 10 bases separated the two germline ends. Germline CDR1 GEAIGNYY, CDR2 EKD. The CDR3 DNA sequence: TGTGCCTGTGACTCCTTACTGGACACCGATAAACTCATCTTT. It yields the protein CACDSLLDTDKLIF.

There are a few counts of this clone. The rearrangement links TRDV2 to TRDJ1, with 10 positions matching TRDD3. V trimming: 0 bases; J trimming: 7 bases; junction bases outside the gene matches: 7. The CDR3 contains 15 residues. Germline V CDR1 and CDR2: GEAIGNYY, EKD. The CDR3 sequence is CACDTVGGIRGKLIF. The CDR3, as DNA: TGTGCCTGTGACACCGTTGGGGGGATACGCGGTAAACTCATCTTT.

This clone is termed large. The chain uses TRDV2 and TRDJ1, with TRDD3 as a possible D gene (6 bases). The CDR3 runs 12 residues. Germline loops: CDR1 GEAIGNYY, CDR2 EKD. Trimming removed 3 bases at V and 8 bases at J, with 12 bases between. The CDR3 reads CACDRGGGKLIF. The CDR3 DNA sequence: TGTGCCTGTGACCGAGGAGGGGGAAAACTCATCTTT.

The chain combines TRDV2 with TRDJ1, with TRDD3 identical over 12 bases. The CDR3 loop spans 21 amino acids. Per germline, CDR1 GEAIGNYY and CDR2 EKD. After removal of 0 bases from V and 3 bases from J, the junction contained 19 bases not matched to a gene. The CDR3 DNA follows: TGTGCCTGTGACACCCTCCTTCCTACGATTCCACTGGGGGATACTGCCGATAAACTCATCTTT. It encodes CACDTLLPTIPLGDTADKLIF.

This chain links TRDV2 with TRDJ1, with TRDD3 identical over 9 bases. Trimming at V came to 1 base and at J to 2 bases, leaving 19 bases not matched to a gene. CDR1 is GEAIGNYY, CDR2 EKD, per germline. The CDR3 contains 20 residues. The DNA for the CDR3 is TGTGCCTGTGACACACTCGCCTCCCCCGACGGGGGATACAAAACCGATAAACTCATCTTT. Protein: CACDTLASPDGGYKTDKLIF.

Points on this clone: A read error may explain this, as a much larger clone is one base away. The CDR3 is CACDTVAGDTWFPDKLIF. CDR3 in DNA: TGTGCCTGTGACACCGTAGCGGGGGATACTTGGTTTCCCGATAAACTCATCTTT. The rearrangement uses TRDV2 and TRDJ1, with 9 bases fitting TRDD3. The CDR3 length is 18 residues. J gave up 3 bases and V 0 bases, and 13 bases lay outside the gene matches. In germline, CDR1 is GEAIGNYY, CDR2 EKD.

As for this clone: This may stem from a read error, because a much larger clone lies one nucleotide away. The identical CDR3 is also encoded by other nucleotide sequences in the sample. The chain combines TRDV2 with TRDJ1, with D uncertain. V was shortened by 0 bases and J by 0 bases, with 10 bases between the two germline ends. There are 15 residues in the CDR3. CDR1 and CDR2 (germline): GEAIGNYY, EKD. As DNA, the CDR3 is TGTGCCTGTGACACCGTGGGCGAGTACACCGATAAACTCATCTTT. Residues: CACDTVGEYTDKLIF.

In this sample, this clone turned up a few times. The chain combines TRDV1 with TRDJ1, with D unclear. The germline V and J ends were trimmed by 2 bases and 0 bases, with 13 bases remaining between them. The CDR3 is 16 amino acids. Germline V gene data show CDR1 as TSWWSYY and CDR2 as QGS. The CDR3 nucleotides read TGTGCTCTTGGGGAATTACCGGCGGGGTACACCGATAAACTCATCTTT. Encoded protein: CALGELPAGYTDKLIF.

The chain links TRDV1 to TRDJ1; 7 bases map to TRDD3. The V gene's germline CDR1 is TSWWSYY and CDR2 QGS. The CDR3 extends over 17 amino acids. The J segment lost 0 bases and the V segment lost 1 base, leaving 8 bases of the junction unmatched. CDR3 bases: TGTGCTCTTGGGGAACGCAATTGGGGGACGTACACCGATAAACTCATCTTT. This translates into CALGERNWGTYTDKLIF.

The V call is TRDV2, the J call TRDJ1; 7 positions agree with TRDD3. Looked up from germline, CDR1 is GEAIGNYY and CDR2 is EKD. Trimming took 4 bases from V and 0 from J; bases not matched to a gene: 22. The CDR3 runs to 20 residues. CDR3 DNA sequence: TGTGCCTGTGAGAACCTACAGTACTGGGGTCACAGGACGGACACCGATAAACTCATCTTT. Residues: CACENLQYWGHRTDTDKLIF.

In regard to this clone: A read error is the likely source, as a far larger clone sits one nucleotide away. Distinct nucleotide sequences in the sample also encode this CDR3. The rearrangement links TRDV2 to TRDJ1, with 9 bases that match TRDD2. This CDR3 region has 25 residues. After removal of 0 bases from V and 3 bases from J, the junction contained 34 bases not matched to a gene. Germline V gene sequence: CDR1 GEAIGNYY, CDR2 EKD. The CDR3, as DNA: TGTGCCTGTGACACCGTAGGGACCTTCCTACAAGCACCGGGGGTTACAACATCGGAGCCCGATAAACTCATCTTT. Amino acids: CACDTVGTFLQAPGVTTSEPDKLIF.

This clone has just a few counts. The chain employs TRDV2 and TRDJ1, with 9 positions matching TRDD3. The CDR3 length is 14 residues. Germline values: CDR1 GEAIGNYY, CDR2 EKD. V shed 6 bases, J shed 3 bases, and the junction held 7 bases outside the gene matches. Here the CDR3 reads CACYPLGDADKLIF. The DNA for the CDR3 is TGTGCCTGTTATCCACTGGGGGACGCCGATAAACTCATCTTT.

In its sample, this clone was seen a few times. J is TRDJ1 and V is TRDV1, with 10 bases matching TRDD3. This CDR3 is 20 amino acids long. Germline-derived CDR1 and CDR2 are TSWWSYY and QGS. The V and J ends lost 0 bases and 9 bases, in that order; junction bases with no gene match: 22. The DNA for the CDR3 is TGTGCTCTTGGGGAACTAGTCATTTCTGAGGCGTACTGGGGGATGAACGAACTCATCTTT. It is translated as CALGELVISEAYWGMNELIF.

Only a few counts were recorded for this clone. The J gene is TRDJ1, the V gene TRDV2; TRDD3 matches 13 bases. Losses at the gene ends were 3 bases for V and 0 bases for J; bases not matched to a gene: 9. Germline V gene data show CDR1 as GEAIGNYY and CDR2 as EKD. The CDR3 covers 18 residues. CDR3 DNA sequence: TGTGCCTGTGACTCCGTACTGGGGGATACGCGGGACACCGATAAACTCATCTTT. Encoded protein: CACDSVLGDTRDTDKLIF.